This TCR beta chain was found in a study of blood T cell repertoires in COVID-19. Turning to the study itself: T cells, B-cell-depleted T cells, or PBMCs provided the cDNA or gDNA that served as material.

The authors' processing: How many nucleated cells were present was estimated from reference gene primer amplification. Libraries were prepared by immunoSEQ multiplex PCR; TCRdb keeps only in-frame clonotypes and omits some of them. The DNA was the basis for D and trimming; V, J and clone size are from that table. The sample shows about 120,000 clones, around 87% of them seen only once. The V end was cut by 4 bases, the J end by 4 bases, with 17 bases between. This CDR3 region has 15 residues. Germline lookup yields CDR1 SGHRS and CDR2 YFSETQ. V gene TRBV5-1 combines with J gene TRBJ1-1; D not certain. The receptor's source is a woman in her 70s with acute or convalescent COVID-19. Source material: peripheral blood. This chain's CDR3 is CASSPGPSEGTEAFF. In nucleotides, the CDR3 is TGCGCCAGCAGCCCCGGCCCTAGCGAGGGCACTGAAGCTTTCTTT.